This T cell receptor (delta chain) was sequenced during a study of gamma-delta T cells after stem cell transplantation. TCRdb re-identified clones in the RT-PCR reads via CATT. The sample records about 3,000 delta-chain clones, 2.5% to 3% being singletons. Germline CDR1 and CDR2: GEAIGNYY and EKD. The CDR3 is made up of 17 amino acids. This clone was detected only a few times. With a much larger clone just one base away, this may be a read error. Other DNA sequences of this sample code for an identical CDR3. The sample was gamma-delta T cells. The chain employs TRDV2 and TRDJ1; 12 nucleotides align to TRDD3. This receptor was identified in a human donor. It is not recorded whose cells these are; they may come from a transplant donor. The CDR3 loop is CACDTLGDTTYTDKLIF. DNA for the CDR3: TGTGCCTGCGACACACTGGGGGATACTACATACACCGATAAACTCATCTTT.